A selection of T cell receptor beta chains follows, all from one sample in a study of T cell responses to AZD1222 COVID-19 vaccine. Assay: immunoSEQ multiplex PCR; the TCRdb copy retains only in-frame clones and omits some. This sample yields over 100,000 clones, of which 90% to 95% are seen a single time; under 2% belongs to the top ten. This sample comprised peripheral blood, obtained on day 0 of AZD1222 vaccination. The source is an adult in good health. Each CDR3 is given without its conserved first and last residue.

length,J,V,CDR3
17,TRBJ2-7,TRBV7-2,ASSLASGRPGGPVYEQY
11,TRBJ1-6,TRBV10-3,ATRTALNSPLH
13,TRBJ1-5,TRBV5-1,ASSLDRAANQPQH
12,TRBJ2-1,TRBV7-8,ASHKRDTYNEQF
13,TRBJ2-1,TRBV5-6,ASSFPSGYINEQF
11,TRBJ1-1,TRBV9,ASSARQNTEAF
12,TRBJ1-1,TRBV2,ASSVAAMNTEAF
13,TRBJ2-7,TRBV11-3,ASSAGTGHTYEQY
12,TRBJ1-2,TRBV27,ATKERGGGYGYT
10,TRBJ2-1,TRBV16,ASAIGRNEQF
11,TRBJ2-7,TRBV7-3,ASSSGHLNEQY
11,TRBJ1-5,TRBV30,AWGQYSNQPQH
13,TRBJ2-1,TRBV11-2,ASSVGTTSYNEQF
11,TRBJ2-7,TRBV11-2,ASSLNFPYEQY
11,TRBJ1-4,TRBV20-1,SASGSSEGRLF
15,TRBJ1-6,TRBV9,ASSVAGRGLHNSPLH
12,TRBJ1-1,TRBV5-1,ASRQQGLSTEAF
12,TRBJ1-1,TRBV6-2/TRBV6-3,ASSPPGPNTEAF
11,TRBJ1-2,TRBV13,ASSLRDRGGYT
14,TRBJ1-5,TRBV9,ASSVGGADSNQPQH
11,TRBJ1-6,TRBV6-5,ASIGQINSPLH
13,TRBJ1-6,TRBV9,ASSVARGSNSPLH
11,TRBJ2-2,TRBV5-1,ASAQGRTGELF
13,TRBJ2-6,TRBV3-1/TRBV3-2,ASSHTPAGANVLT
13,TRBJ2-5,TRBV28,ASSPIAGVGETQY
9,TRBJ2-1,TRBV7-6,ASSYDNEQF
15,TRBJ2-1,TRBV4-1,ASSQEKLAGPYNEQF